The 20 T cell receptor beta chains given below trace back to one sample, sequenced in a study of blood T cell repertoires in COVID-19. Using immunoSEQ multiplex PCR, the repertoire was profiled, and TCRdb retains in-frame clones only, with some absent. This sample has about 430,000 clones; around 90% occur once, and the top ten carry 0.7% to 0.85%. Sample: peripheral blood. The origin of the receptors is a man aged 18 to 35 with COVID-19, enrolled during active disease.

The J gene is TRBJ1-6, the V gene TRBV2; a weak D match, TRBD1 (5 bases). V gave up 8 bases and J gave up 6 bases, with 14 bases separating them. Germline CDR1 and CDR2: SNHLY and FYNNEI. The CDR3 totals 14 residues. The CDR3 DNA sequence: TGTGCCAGCGGGATGTGGGGGGTTAATTCACCCCTCCACTTT. Translation: CASGMWGVNSPLHF.

The CDR3 nucleotides are TGTGCCATCAGTGAACACACACCAGGGGCGCTGAATCAGCCCCAGCATTTT. Its translation is CAISEHTPGALNQPQHF. The chain is built from TRBV10-3 and TRBJ1-5; a possible D gene is TRBD1 (6 bases). The CDR3 extends over 17 amino acids. CDR1 is ENHRY, CDR2 SYGVKD, per germline. The ends were cut back, 3 bases at V and 4 bases at J, with 19 bases in the middle.

The genes are TRBV7-8 and TRBJ1-2; D is possibly TRBD1 (5 bases). The germline CDR1 and CDR2 sequences are SGHVS and FQNEAQ. CDR3 length: 15 amino acids. Deletions cut 5 bases from V and 5 bases from J, with 18 bases between. CDR3 loop: CASSTPRGRDYGYTF. CDR3 nucleotide sequence: TGTGCCAGCAGCACCCCCCGGGGGAGGGATTATGGCTACACCTTC.

On this clone itself: Other DNA sequences in this sample translate to the same CDR3. This chain links TRBV7-9 with TRBJ1-2, with D unclear. The ends were cut back, 5 bases at V and 4 bases at J, with 8 bases in the middle. Looked up from germline, CDR1 is SEHNR and CDR2 is FQNEAQ (reference sequence). The length of the CDR3 is 12 residues. The CDR3 sequence: CASSPQAYGYTF. Written as DNA, the CDR3 is TGTGCCAGCAGCCCCCAAGCCTATGGCTACACCTTC.

The V call is TRBV11-2, the J call TRBJ2-3; D not certain. CDR3 length: 15 amino acids. The germline CDR1 and CDR2 sequences are SGHAT and FQNNGV. V lost 4 bases and J 5 bases, leaving 16 bases between the germline ends. In nucleotides, the CDR3 is TGTGCCAGCAGCTCCGACATCTTACTGGTAGATACGCAGTATTTT. This translates into CASSSDILLVDTQYF.

As concerns this clone: This may be a read error: a much more frequent sequence differs by one nucleotide. V gene TRBV13 combines with J gene TRBJ1-1; 7 nucleotides line up with TRBD1. Trimming removed 5 bases from V and 1 base from J; junction bases left unmatched: 4. Germline V gene sequence: CDR1 PRHDT, CDR2 FYEKMQ (reference sequence). This CDR3 spans 14 amino acids. In nucleotides, the CDR3 is TGTGCCAGCAGCCAAGGGGGCCCGAACACTGAAGCTTTCTTT. This translates into CASSQGGPNTEAFF.

The chain combines TRBV29-1 with TRBJ1-2; 10 nucleotides align to TRBD1. Trimming took 4 bases from V and 4 from J; bases not matched to a gene: 6. This CDR3 is 14 amino acids long. Germline CDR1 and CDR2: SQVTM and ANQGSEA. CDR3 amino acids: CSVVWDRGVYGYTF. The CDR3 DNA is TGCAGCGTTGTCTGGGACAGGGGTGTCTATGGCTACACCTTC.

The chain recombines TRBV19 with TRBJ2-3, with D possibly being TRBD1 (6 bases). Germline V gene sequence: CDR1 LNHDA, CDR2 SQIVND (reference sequence). The CDR3 totals 16 residues. V was pared by 5 bases and J by 0 bases, with 15 bases between. CDR3 amino acids: CASSPGTSRSTDTQYF. CDR3 coding DNA: TGTGCCAGTAGTCCAGGGACATCCAGAAGCACAGATACGCAGTATTTT.

The CDR3 loop reads CSASGQGSREQYF. For the CDR3, the DNA is TGCAGTGCTAGTGGTCAGGGGAGCAGGGAGCAGTACTTC. The chain recombines TRBV20-1 with TRBJ2-7, with a possible D match to TRBD1 (6 bases). The germline V and J ends were trimmed by 3 bases and 7 bases, with 16 bases remaining between them. The CDR3 loop spans 13 amino acids. The germline gives CDR1 DFQATT, CDR2 SNEGSKA (reference sequence).

V is TRBV13 and J is TRBJ2-7, with TRBD1 as a possible D gene (6 bases). The CDR3 covers 16 residues. Germline values: CDR1 PRHDT, CDR2 FYEKMQ (reference sequence). Trimming left V 4 bases short and J 5 bases short, with 21 bases between. The CDR3 nucleotides read TGTGCCAGCAGCTCGATACAGGGTAAGGGGCCCAACGAGCAGTACTTC. Residues: CASSSIQGKGPNEQYF.

The chain is built from TRBV18 and TRBJ2-7; 7 bases map to TRBD2. The ends lost 2 bases at V and 2 bases at J; junction bases unmatched: 9. CDR1 is KGHSH, CDR2 LQKENI, per germline. The CDR3 consists of 16 residues. The CDR3 protein is CASSPAGRENTYEQYF. CDR3 bases: TGTGCCAGCTCACCAGCCGGGCGGGAGAACACCTACGAGCAGTACTTC.

This sequence joins TRBV5-6 and TRBJ2-7; D uncertain. The CDR3 is 14 amino acids. V lost 4 bases and J 4 bases, leaving 15 bases between the germline ends. Germline CDR1 is SGHDT and CDR2 is YYEEEE. Here the CDR3 reads CASSPALAKYEQYF. The CDR3 nucleotides are TGTGCCAGCAGCCCGGCCTTAGCTAAATACGAGCAGTACTTC.

The chain recombines TRBV6-5 with TRBJ1-1; a weak D match, TRBD1 (6 bases). Looked up from germline, CDR1 is MNHEY and CDR2 is SVGAGI. Trimming removed 4 bases from V and 4 bases from J, with 13 bases in between. CDR3 size: 14 residues. DNA for the CDR3: TGTGCCAGCAGTTTCCAGGGGATCGGCACTGAAGCTTTCTTT. This sequence encodes CASSFQGIGTEAFF.

The chain has TRBV13 and TRBJ2-7; D is uncertain. The CDR3 runs to 14 residues. V was trimmed by 5 bases and J by 0 bases, leaving 11 bases between them. Germline CDR1 and CDR2: PRHDT and FYEKMQ (reference sequence). The CDR3 sequence: CASSLERLSYEQYF. The CDR3 region has the DNA TGTGCCAGCAGCCTTGAGAGGCTCTCCTACGAGCAGTACTTC.

This sequence joins TRBV3-1 (or the pseudogene TRBV3-2) and TRBJ1-4; D not certain. Germline V CDR1 and CDR2: LGHDT, YNNKEL (reference sequence). Deletions cut 0 bases from V and 4 bases from J, with 12 bases between. This CDR3 is 16 amino acids long. CDR3 sequence: CASSQEVRKGNEKLFF. In DNA, the CDR3 is TGTGCCAGCAGCCAAGAAGTGAGGAAAGGTAATGAAAAACTGTTTTTT.

The rearrangement links TRBV12-3 or TRBV12-4 to TRBJ1-6; D is ambiguous. V was pared by 6 bases and J by 8 bases, with 8 bases between. The CDR3 runs to 12 residues. Here the CDR3 reads CASRLEDSPLHF. For the CDR3, the DNA is TGTGCCAGCAGACTAGAGGATTCACCCCTCCACTTT.

J is TRBJ2-2 and V is TRBV4-1, with 9 nucleotides matching TRBD1. With V trimmed by 4 bases and J by 6 bases, 3 bases remained unmatched. The CDR3 has 14 amino acids. In germline, CDR1 is MGHRA, CDR2 YSYEKL. The CDR3 protein is CASSLGQGAGELFF. The CDR3 DNA follows: TGCGCCAGCAGCCTGGGACAGGGTGCCGGGGAGCTGTTTTTT.

On this clone: This CDR3 is also generated by other DNA sequences in the sample. The chain uses TRBV6-5 and TRBJ1-5; 8 bases map to TRBD1. The CDR3 runs 13 residues. V shed 5 bases, J shed 5 bases, and the junction held 2 bases outside the gene matches. Germline-derived CDR1 and CDR2 are MNHEY and SVGAGI. CDR3 sequence: CASSPDRDQPQHF. The CDR3 DNA is TGTGCCAGCAGTCCGGACAGGGATCAGCCCCAGCATTTT.

This chain connects TRBV11-3 to TRBJ1-5; D unresolved. This CDR3 has 13 residues. V gave up 0 bases and J gave up 7 bases, with 7 bases separating them. Germline V lookup: CDR1 SGHNT, CDR2 YENEEA. CDR3 nucleotide sequence: TGTGCCAGCAGCTTAGATCTCTTCCAGCCCCAGCATTTT. Its translation: CASSLDLFQPQHF.

CDR3 DNA sequence: TGTGCCAGCAGCCGTGGGACTAGCGGGAGAGATGAGCAGTTCTTC. Amino acid sequence: CASSRGTSGRDEQFF. The genes are TRBV3-1 (or the pseudogene TRBV3-2) and TRBJ2-1; 14 bases match TRBD2. The CDR3 sequence is 15 residues long. J lost 8 bases, V lost 4 bases, and 4 bases had no gene match. In germline, CDR1 is LGHDT, CDR2 YNNKEL (reference sequence).